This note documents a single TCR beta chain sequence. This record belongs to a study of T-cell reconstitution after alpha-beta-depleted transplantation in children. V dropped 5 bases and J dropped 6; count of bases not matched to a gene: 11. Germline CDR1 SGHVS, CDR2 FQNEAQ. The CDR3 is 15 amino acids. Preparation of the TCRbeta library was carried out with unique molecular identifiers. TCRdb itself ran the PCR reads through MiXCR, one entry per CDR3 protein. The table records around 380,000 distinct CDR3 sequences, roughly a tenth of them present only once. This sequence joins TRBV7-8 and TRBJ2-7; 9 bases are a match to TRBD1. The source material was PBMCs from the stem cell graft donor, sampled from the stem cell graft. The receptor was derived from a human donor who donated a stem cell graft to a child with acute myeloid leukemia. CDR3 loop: CASSARPGTGSEQYF. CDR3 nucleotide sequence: TGTGCCAGCAGCGCCCGTCCCGGGACAGGGTCCGAGCAGTACTTC.